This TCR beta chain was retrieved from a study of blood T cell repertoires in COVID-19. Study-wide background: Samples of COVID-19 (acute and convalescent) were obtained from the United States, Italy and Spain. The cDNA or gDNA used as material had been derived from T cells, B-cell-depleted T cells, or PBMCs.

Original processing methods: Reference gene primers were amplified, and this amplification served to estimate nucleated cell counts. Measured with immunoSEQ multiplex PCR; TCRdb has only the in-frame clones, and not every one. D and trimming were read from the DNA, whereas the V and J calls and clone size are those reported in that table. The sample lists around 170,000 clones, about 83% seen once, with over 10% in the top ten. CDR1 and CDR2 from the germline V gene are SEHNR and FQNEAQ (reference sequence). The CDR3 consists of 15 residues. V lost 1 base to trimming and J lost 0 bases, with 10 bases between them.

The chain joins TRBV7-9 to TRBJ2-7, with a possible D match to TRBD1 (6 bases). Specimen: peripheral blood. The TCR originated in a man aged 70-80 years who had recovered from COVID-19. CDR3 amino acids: CASSLETGYSYEQYF. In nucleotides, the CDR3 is TGTGCCAGCAGCTTAGAAACAGGGTACTCCTACGAGCAGTACTTC.